This record covers a single TCR beta chain. Trimming took 4 bases from V and 4 from J; bases not matched to a gene: 11. Looked up from germline, CDR1 is MNHEY and CDR2 is SVGAGI. This CDR3 contains 16 residues. The data are from a study of control samples from healthy donors and cancer patients. This table comes from immunoSEQ multiplex PCR, and its TCRdb copy is limited to in-frame clones, with some not included. The table includes almost 85,000 clones, 90% to 95% detected once. Sample: blood. The chain has TRBV6-5 and TRBJ1-2; 8 nucleotides align to TRBD1. The clonotype was recovered from a woman aged 18-35 years in good health. The CDR3 protein is CASSLHHQGAIYGYTF. The CDR3 DNA reads TGTGCCAGCAGTTTACATCATCAGGGGGCGATCTATGGCTACACCTTC.